At least ten counts were recorded for the clone carrying this T cell receptor beta chain. Its antigen remains unknown. The record originates from a study of T-cell reconstitution after alpha-beta-depleted transplantation in children. The TCRbeta library incorporated unique molecular identifiers. TCRdb itself ran the PCR reads through MiXCR, one entry per CDR3 protein. The data hold around 580,000 distinct CDR3 sequences, with roughly 23% observed a single time. The V gene end was trimmed by 5 bases and the J gene end by 2 bases; junction bases not matched to a gene: 3. This CDR3 is built from 14 residues. Germline CDR1 is SGHTA and CDR2 is FQGNSA. Study-level points and caveats: T-cell numbers and diversity one year post-transplant derived largely from freshly generated T cells. Some patients' high day-60 TCRbeta diversity was attributed to recipient cells surviving conditioning. Several hundred expanded graft clones reportedly supplied alpha-beta T cells about two months after transplant.

V gene TRBV7-2 combines with J gene TRBJ2-7; 10 bases map to TRBD1. The receptor's source is a boy younger than two who had a stem cell transplant for acute myeloid leukemia, so the T cells may come from the graft donor. Material: PBMCs, mostly from graft donor cells, obtained 360 days after TCRalphabeta/CD19-depleted stem cell transplant. The CDR3 reads CASSRDRGTYEQYF. The CDR3 bases are TGTGCCAGCAGCAGGGACAGGGGTACCTACGAGCAGTACTTC.